One sample yielded the 2 T cell receptor beta chains listed below, sequenced in a study of CD8 T cells in ankylosing spondylitis. From the 5' RACE reads, TCRdb called clonotypes with MiXCR, one entry per CDR3 protein. The top ten hold approximately 13% of the sample, which has under 130,000 distinct CDR3 sequences, around 24% seen once. The sequencing sample was made of synovial fluid, either unsorted or a sorted T cell fraction (not recorded which). The source is a male donor with ankylosing spondylitis.

This clonotype was detected only a few times. V usage is TRBV7-6 and J usage is TRBJ1-3; no reliable D call. The CDR3 contains 13 residues. Per the germline V gene, CDR1 is SGHVS and CDR2 is FNYEAQ. Trimming shortened V by 2 bases and J by 0 bases, and 2 bases separated the two germline ends. CDR3 in amino acids: CASSLNSGNTIYF. The CDR3 nucleotides are TGTGCCAGCAGCTTAAACTCTGGAAACACCATATATTTT.

This clonotype was found a few times. The chain has TRBV29-1 and TRBJ2-7; 9 bases fit TRBD1. V gave up 6 bases and J gave up 2 bases; unmatched junction bases: 2. The germline gives CDR1 SQVTM, CDR2 ANQGSEA. The CDR3 covers 12 residues. The CDR3 protein is CSVGTGTYEQYF. The CDR3 nucleotides are TGCAGCGTGGGGACAGGGACCTACGAGCAGTACTTC.